One T cell receptor (beta chain) is described in this entry. This entry belongs to a study of T cells in Graves' hyperthyroidism and ophthalmopathy. Amplified TCR beta CDR3 regions derived from RNA transcripts. Carried out on the TCR CDR3, a first-round RT-PCR used the HTBI primer set. Each CDR3 protein gets one entry after TCRdb re-called the multiplex PCR reads with MiXCR. The sample gives some 650,000 distinct CDR3 sequences, about a sixth of which show up once; roughly 3.3% is in the top ten. The CDR3 is 16 residues long. V lost 1 base, J lost 0 bases, and 2 bases stayed unmatched. CDR1 and CDR2 (germline): MNHNS, SASEGT.

The chain employs TRBV6-1 and TRBJ2-2, with 7 bases identical to TRBD1. The origin of this receptor is a woman aged 40 to 55 with Graves' ophthalmopathy. Material: blood. For the CDR3, the DNA is TGTGCCAGCAGTGAAGGAACAGGGGCGAACACCGGGGAGCTGTTTTTT. Translating it yields CASSEGTGANTGELFF.